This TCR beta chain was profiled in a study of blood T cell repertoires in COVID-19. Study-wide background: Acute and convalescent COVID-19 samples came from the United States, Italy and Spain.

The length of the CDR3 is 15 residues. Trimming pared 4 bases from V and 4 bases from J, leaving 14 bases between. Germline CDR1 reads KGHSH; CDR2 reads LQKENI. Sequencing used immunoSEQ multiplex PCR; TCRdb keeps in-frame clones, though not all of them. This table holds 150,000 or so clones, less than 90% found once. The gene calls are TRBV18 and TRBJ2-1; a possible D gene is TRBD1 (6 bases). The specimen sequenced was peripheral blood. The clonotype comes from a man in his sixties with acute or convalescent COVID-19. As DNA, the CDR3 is TGTGCCAGCTCACTAGGGGGACCATCATACAATGAGCAGTTCTTC. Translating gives CASSLGGPSYNEQFF.